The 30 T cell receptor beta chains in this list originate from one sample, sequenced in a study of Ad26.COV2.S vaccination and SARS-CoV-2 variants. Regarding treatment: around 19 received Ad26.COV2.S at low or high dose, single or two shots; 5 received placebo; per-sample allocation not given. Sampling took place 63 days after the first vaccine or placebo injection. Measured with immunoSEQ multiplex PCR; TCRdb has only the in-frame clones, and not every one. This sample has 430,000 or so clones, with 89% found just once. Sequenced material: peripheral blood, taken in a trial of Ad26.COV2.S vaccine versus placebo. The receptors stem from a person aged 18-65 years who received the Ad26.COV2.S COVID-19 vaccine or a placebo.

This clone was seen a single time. The CDR3 spells CASSWADQETQYF. In DNA, the CDR3 is TGTGCCAGTAGTTGGGCAGATCAAGAGACCCAGTACTTC. The chain joins TRBV19 to TRBJ2-5, with D hard to call. Per the germline V gene, CDR1 is LNHDA and CDR2 is SQIVND (reference sequence). This CDR3 has 13 residues. Trimming stripped 5 bases from V and 2 bases from J, with 9 bases between. Based on the CDR3 plus reference TRBV19 and TRBJ2-5, the full variable domain is DGGITQSPKYLFRKEGQNVTLSCEQNLNHDAMYWYRQDPGQGLRLIYYSQIVNDFQKGDIAEGYSVSREKKESFPLTVTSAQKNPTAFYLCASSWADQETQYFGPGTRLLVL.

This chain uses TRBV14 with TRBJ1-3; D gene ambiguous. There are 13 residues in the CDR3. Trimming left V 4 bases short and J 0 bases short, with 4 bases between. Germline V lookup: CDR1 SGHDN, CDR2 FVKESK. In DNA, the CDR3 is TGTGCCAGCAGCCCCCTCTCTGGAAACACCATATATTTT. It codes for CASSPLSGNTIYF. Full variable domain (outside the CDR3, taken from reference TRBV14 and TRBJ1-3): EAGVTQFPSHSVIEKGQTVTLRCDPISGHDNLYWYRRVMGKEIKFLLHFVKESKQDESGMPNNRFLAERTGGTYSTLKVQPAELEDSGVYFCASSPLSGNTIYFGEGSWLTVV.

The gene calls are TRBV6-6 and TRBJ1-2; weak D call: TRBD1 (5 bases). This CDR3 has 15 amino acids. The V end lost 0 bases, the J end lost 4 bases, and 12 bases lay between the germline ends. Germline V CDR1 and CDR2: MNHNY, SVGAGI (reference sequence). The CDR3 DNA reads TGTGCCAGCAGTTACTCGGGGACCGGCGTCTATGGCTACACCTTC. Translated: CASSYSGTGVYGYTF.

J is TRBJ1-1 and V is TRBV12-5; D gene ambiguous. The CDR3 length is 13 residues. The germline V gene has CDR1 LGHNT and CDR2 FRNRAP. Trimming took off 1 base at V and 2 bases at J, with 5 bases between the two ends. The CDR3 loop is CASGLEGNTEAFF. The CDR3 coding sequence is TGTGCTAGTGGTTTGGAGGGAAACACTGAAGCTTTCTTT.

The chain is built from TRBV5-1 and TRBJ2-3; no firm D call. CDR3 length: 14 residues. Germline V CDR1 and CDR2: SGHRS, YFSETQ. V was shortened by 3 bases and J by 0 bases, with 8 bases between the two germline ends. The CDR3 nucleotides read TGCGCCAGCAGCTCCCAGCCTAGCACAGATACGCAGTATTTT. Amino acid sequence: CASSSQPSTDTQYF.

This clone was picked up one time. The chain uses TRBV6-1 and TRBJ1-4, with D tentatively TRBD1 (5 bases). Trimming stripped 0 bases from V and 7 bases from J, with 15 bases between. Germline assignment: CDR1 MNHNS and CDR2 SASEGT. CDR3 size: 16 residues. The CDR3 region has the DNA TGTGCCAGCAGTGAAGCGGCCGCGGGGGACGGTGAAAAACTGTTTTTT. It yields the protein CASSEAAAGDGEKLFF.

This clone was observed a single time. This chain's CDR3 is CACIPVGPEAFF. In DNA form, the CDR3 reads TGTGCCTGTATCCCGGTGGGACCTGAAGCTTTCTTT. V gene TRBV30 combines with J gene TRBJ1-1; tentative D call: TRBD1 (5 bases). The CDR3 sequence is 12 residues long. From germline, CDR1 is GTSNPN and CDR2 SVGIG (reference sequence). V was pared by 6 bases and J by 6 bases, with 14 bases between.

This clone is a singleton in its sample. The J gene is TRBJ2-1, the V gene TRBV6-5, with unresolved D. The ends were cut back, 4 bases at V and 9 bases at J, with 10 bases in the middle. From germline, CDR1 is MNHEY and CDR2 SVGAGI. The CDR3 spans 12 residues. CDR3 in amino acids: CASSSLSREQFF. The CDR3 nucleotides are TGTGCCAGCAGTTCTCTAAGTCGTGAGCAGTTCTTC.

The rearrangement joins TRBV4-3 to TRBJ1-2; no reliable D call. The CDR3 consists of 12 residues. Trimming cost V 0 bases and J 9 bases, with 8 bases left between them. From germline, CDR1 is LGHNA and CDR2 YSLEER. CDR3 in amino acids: CASSQDSRSYTF. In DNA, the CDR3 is TGCGCCAGCAGCCAAGATTCCCGTAGCTACACCTTC.

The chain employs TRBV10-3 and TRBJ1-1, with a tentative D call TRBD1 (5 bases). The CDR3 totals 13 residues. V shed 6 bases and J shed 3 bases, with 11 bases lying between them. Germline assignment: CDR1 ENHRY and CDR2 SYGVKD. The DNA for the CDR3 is TGTGCCATCAGGGATGACAGCTACACTGAAGCTTTCTTT. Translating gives CAIRDDSYTEAFF.

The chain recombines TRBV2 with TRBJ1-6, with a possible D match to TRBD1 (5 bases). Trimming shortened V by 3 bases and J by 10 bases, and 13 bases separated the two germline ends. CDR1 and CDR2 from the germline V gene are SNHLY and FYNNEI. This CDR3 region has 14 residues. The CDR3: CASSDQGLGSPLHF. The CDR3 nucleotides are TGTGCCAGCAGTGATCAGGGTCTAGGATCACCCCTCCACTTT. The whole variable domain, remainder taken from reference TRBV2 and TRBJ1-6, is EPEVTQTPSHQVTQMGQEVILRCVPISNHLYFYWYRQILGQKVEFLVSFYNNEISEKSEIFDDQFSVERPDGSNFTLKIRSTKLEDSAMYFCASSDQGLGSPLHFGNGTRLTVT.

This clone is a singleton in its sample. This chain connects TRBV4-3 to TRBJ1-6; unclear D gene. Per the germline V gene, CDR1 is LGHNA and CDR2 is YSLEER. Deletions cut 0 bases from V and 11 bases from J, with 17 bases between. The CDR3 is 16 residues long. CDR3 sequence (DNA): TGCGCCAGCAGCCAAGATTTCGGCCTCGTTGGCGCACCCCTCCACTTT. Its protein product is CASSQDFGLVGAPLHF.

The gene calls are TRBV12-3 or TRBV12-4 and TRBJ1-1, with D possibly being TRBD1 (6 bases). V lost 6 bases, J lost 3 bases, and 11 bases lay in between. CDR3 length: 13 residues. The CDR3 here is CASSQGQYTEAFF. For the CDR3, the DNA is TGTGCCAGCAGCCAAGGACAGTACACTGAAGCTTTCTTT.

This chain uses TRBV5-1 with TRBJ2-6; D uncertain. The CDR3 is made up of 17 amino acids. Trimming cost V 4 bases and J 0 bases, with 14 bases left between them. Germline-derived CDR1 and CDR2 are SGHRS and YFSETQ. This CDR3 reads CASSPPGRISGANVLTF. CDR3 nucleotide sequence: TGCGCCAGCAGCCCACCTGGACGGATCTCTGGGGCCAACGTCCTGACTTTC.

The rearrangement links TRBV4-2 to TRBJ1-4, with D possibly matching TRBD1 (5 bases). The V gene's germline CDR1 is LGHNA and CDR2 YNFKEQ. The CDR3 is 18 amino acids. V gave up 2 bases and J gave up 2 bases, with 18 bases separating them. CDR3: CASSQRDLARVTNEKLFF. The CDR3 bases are TGTGCCAGCAGCCAAAGGGACCTCGCAAGGGTCACTAATGAAAAACTGTTTTTT.

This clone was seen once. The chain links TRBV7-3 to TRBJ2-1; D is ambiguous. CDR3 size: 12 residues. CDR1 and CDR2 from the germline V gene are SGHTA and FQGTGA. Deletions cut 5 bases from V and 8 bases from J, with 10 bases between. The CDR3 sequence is CASSLQGDEQFF. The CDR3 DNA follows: TGTGCCAGCAGCCTTCAAGGCGATGAGCAGTTCTTC.

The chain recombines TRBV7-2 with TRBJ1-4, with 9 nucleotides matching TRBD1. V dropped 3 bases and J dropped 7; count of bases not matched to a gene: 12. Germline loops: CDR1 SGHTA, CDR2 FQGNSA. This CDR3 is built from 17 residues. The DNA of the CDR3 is TGTGCCAGCAGCTTCCGGGACAGGGCTTTTATAGGTGAAAAACTGTTTTTT. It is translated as CASSFRDRAFIGEKLFF.

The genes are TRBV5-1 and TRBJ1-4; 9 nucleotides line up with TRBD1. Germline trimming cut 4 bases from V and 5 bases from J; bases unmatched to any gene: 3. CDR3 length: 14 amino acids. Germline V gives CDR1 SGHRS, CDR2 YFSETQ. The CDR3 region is CASSAGQGNEKLFF. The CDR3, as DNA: TGCGCCAGCAGCGCGGGACAGGGAAATGAAAAACTGTTTTTT.

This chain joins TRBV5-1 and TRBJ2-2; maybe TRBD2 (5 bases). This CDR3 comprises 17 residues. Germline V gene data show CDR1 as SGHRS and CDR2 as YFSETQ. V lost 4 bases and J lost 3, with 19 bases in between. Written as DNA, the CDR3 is TGCGCCAGCAGCCCGGTAGCGTCCCCGAGGGACACCGGGGAGCTGTTTTTT. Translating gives CASSPVASPRDTGELFF.

The CDR3 nucleotides read TGCGCCAGCAGCCAAGGCAGGGGTGGTTCGACTGAAGCTTTCTTT. It is translated as CASSQGRGGSTEAFF. The genes are TRBV4-1 and TRBJ1-1; weak D call: TRBD1 (6 bases). This CDR3 has 15 amino acids. The germline CDR1 and CDR2 sequences are MGHRA and YSYEKL. Trimming removed 1 base at V and 5 bases at J, with 14 bases between.

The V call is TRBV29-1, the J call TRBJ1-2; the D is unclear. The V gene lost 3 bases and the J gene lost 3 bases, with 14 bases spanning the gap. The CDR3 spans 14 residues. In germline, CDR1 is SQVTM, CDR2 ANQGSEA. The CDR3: CSVEGAGRDYGYTF. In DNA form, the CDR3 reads TGCAGCGTTGAGGGAGCCGGACGAGACTATGGCTACACCTTC.

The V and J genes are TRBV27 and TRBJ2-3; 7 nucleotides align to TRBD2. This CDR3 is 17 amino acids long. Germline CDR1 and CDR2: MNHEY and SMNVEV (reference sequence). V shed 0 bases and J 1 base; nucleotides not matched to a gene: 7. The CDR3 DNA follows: TGTGCCAGCAGTTTATCGAGGGAAGGACTAGGCACAGATACGCAGTATTTT. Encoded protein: CASSLSREGLGTDTQYF.

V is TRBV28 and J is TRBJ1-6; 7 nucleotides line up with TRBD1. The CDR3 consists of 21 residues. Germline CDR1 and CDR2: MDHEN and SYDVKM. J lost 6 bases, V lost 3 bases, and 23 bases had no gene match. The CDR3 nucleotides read TGTGCCAGCAGTTTCAGGAGAAGGGACAGAGTGACTCTGCTTGCTAATTCACCCCTCCACTTT. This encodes CASSFRRRDRVTLLANSPLHF.

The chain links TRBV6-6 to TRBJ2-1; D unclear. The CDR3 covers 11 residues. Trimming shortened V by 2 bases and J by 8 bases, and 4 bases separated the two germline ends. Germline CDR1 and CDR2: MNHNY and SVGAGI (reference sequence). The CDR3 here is CASSYPHEQFF. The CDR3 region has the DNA TGTGCCAGCAGTTACCCCCATGAGCAGTTCTTC.

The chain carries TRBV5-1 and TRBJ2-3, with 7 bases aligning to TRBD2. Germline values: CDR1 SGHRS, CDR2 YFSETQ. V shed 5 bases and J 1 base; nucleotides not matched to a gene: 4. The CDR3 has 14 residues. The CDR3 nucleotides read TGCGCCAGCAGTGCTAGCGGTCGCACAGATACGCAGTATTTT. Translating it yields CASSASGRTDTQYF. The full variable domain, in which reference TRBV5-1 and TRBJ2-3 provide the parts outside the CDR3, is KAGVTQTPRYLIKTRGQQVTLSCSPISGHRSVSWYQQTPGQGLQFLFEYFSETQRNKGNFPGRFSGRQFSNSRSEMNVSTLELGDSALYLCASSASGRTDTQYFGPGTRLTVL.

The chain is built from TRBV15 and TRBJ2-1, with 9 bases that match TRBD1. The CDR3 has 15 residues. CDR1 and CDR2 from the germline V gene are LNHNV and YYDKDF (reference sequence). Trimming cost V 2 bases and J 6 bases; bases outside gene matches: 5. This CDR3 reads CATSRMGQGFNEQFF. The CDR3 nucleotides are TGTGCCACCAGCAGAATGGGACAGGGTTTCAATGAGCAGTTCTTC.

The CDR3 nucleotides are TGCGCCAGCAGCTTTAGCACTAGCGGGTACAATGAGCAGTTCTTC. Translation: CASSFSTSGYNEQFF. The chain joins TRBV5-1 to TRBJ2-1; 9 nucleotides align to TRBD2. The CDR3 covers 15 residues. The junction had 4 bases not matched to a gene; V was cut back by 2 bases and J by 4 bases. Germline values: CDR1 SGHRS, CDR2 YFSETQ. Using reference TRBV5-1 and TRBJ2-1 for the parts outside the CDR3, the full variable domain is KAGVTQTPRYLIKTRGQQVTLSCSPISGHRSVSWYQQTPGQGLQFLFEYFSETQRNKGNFPGRFSGRQFSNSRSEMNVSTLELGDSALYLCASSFSTSGYNEQFFGPGTRLTVL.

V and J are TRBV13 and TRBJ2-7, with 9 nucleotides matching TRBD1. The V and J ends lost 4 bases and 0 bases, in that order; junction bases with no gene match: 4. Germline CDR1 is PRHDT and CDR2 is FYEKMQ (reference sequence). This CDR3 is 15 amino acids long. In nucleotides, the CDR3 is TGTGCCAGCAGCTCCGGGACAGGGAGCTCCTACGAGCAGTACTTC. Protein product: CASSSGTGSSYEQYF.

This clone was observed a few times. The CDR3 region is CASTRDYHYEQYV. CDR3 in DNA: TGTGCCAGCACTAGGGACTACCACTACGAGCAGTACGTC. This chain connects TRBV27 to TRBJ2-7; the match to TRBD2 covers 7 bases. This CDR3 has 13 residues. Germline V gene sequence: CDR1 MNHEY, CDR2 SMNVEV (reference sequence). V trimming: 7 bases; J trimming: 3 bases; junction bases outside the gene matches: 6.

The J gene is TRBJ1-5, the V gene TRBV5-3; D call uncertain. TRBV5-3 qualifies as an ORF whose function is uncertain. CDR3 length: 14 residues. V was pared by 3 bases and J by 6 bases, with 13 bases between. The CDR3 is CARSSPRSSQPQHF. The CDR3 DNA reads TGTGCCAGAAGCTCGCCTAGATCGAGTCAGCCCCAGCATTTT.